This T cell receptor (beta chain) appears in the sequencing data of a study of blood T cell repertoires in COVID-19. Whole-study context: Some COVID-19 samples were acute and others convalescent; all came from the United States, Italy and Spain. Sources were T cells, B-cell-depleted T cells, or PBMCs; the material itself was cDNA or gDNA.

Original methodology: Nucleated cell counts were estimated from reference gene primer amplification. Sequencing used immunoSEQ multiplex PCR; TCRdb keeps in-frame clones, though not all of them. Clone size and V and J calls were adopted from that table, with D and trimming inferred from the DNA. The data show 150,000 to 200,000 clones, with over 80% seen just once and 3.5% to 5% held by the top ten. The CDR3 extends over 16 amino acids. Germline V gene data show CDR1 as SGHTA and CDR2 as FQGNSA. The ends lost 5 bases at V and 3 bases at J; junction bases unmatched: 5. Sequencing was carried out using peripheral blood. This chain uses TRBV7-2 with TRBJ1-5; 12 nucleotides align to TRBD1. The clonotype was recovered from a woman between 50 and 59 years old with acute or convalescent COVID-19. The CDR3 DNA reads TGTGCCAGCAGCCTTGGGACAGGGGGCTCCAATCAGCCCCAGCATTTT. It encodes CASSLGTGGSNQPQHF.